These T cell receptor beta chains were read from a single sample in a study of blood T cells in healthy people across ages. TCRdb recomputed calls from the 5' RACE reads with MiXCR, one row per CDR3 protein. The top ten clones hold 3% to 4.5% of a sample with about 800,000 distinct CDR3 sequences, more than 20% of them seen once. The same sample was also used in a study of T cells of mothers and their children.

Material: blood. Receptor source: a boy aged 10-17 years in good health. Both conserved end residues are part of each CDR3. The order of the fields is V gene, J gene, CDR3 protein.

>TRBV10-2|TRBJ2-7
CASSPGQSTYEQYF
>TRBV28|-
CASRQGQGTNEQFF
>TRBV20-1|TRBJ2-7
CSATDHSYEQYF
>TRBV3-1|TRBJ2-5
CASSTVRGLKETQYF
>TRBV4-3|TRBJ1-1
CASSQGAGTNEAFF
>TRBV7-3|TRBJ1-2
CASSPGTGPGTF
>TRBV25-1|TRBJ2-3
CASSMQGTDTQYF
>TRBV20-1|TRBJ2-7
CSARDGASPNEQYF
>TRBV7-2|TRBJ1-2
CASSRAIGGGYGYTF
>TRBV7-9|TRBJ1-2
CASSPRDSFYGYTF
>TRBV5-1|TRBJ2-1
CASSLAGTAYNEQFF
>TRBV6-2/TRBV6-3|TRBJ2-6
CASSLTGTGANVLTF
>TRBV5-1|TRBJ2-3
CASSFRSNTDTQYF
>TRBV27|-
CASSFLSSMYEQYF
>TRBV20-1|TRBJ1-5
CSARGQDNQPQHF
>TRBV4-3|TRBJ2-2
CASSPGTGDANTGELFF
>TRBV27|TRBJ2-5
CASSTIRDRQETQYF